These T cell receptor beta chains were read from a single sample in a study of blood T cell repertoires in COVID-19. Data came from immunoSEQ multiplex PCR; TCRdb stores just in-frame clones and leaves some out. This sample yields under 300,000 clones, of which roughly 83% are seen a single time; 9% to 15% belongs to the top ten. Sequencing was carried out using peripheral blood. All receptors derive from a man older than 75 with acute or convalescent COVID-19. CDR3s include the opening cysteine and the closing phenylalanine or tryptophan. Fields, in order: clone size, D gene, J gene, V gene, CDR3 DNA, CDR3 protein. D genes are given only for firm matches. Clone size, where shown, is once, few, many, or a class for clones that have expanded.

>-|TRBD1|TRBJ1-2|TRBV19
TGTGCCAGTAGCCAACCCGCCGGGACAGGGGATTATGGCTACACCTTC
CASSQPAGTGDYGYTF
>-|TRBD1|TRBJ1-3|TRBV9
TGTGCCAGCAGCGTAGAAGCACAGGGGGCCGCAGGAAACACCATATATTTT
CASSVEAQGAAGNTIYF
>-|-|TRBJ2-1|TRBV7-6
TGTGCCAGCAGCTCGCAGACAATCGGGGGAAACTACAATGAGCAGTTCTTC
CASSSQTIGGNYNEQFF
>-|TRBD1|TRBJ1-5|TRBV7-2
TGTGCCAGCAGCCCCGTGAGGGGGCCCAGCAATCAGCCCCAGCATTTT
CASSPVRGPSNQPQHF
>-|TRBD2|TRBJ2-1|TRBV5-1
TGCGCCAGCAGCTTACCGGGAGGGCCCACCGGGCAGTTCTTC
CASSLPGGPTGQFF
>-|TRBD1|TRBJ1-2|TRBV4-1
TGCGCCAGCAGCCAAGTGTCCCGCGGGACAGGGGCCCCTTCTAACTATGGCTACACCTTC
CASSQVSRGTGAPSNYGYTF
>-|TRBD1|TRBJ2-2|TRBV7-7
TGTGCTAGCAAACGTGACAGGGCGGCCGGGGAGCTGTTTTTT
CASKRDRAAGELFF
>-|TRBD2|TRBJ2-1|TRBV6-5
TGTGCCAGCAGTTCATCGACTAGCGGTTTCTACAATGAGCAGTTCTTC
CASSSSTSGFYNEQFF
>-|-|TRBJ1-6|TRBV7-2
TGTGCCAGCAGCCCCCAGTTAACTTCACCCCTCCACTTT
CASSPQLTSPLHF
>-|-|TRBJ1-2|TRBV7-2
TGTGCCAGCAGCTTAGCACGGGGAATGAGTGGCTACACCTTC
CASSLARGMSGYTF
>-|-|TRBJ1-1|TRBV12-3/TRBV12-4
TGTGCCAGCAGTTTCCTAGAGAGCACTGAAGCTTTCTTT
CASSFLESTEAFF
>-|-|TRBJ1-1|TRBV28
TGTGCCAGCAGTTTTGCCGGGAGGGGGACTGAAGCTTTCTTT
CASSFAGRGTEAFF
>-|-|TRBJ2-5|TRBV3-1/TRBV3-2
TGTGCCAGCAGCCAAGGAAGGAGTACCCGATTAGGGACCCAGTACTTC
CASSQGRSTRLGTQYF
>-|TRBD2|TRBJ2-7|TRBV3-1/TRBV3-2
TGTGCCAGCAGCCGACTAGCGGGGGGCTACGAGCAGTACTTC
CASSRLAGGYEQYF
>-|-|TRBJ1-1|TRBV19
TGTGCCAGTAGTATATTGGGAGGGCTAATGGCTGAAGCTTTCTTT
CASSILGGLMAEAFF
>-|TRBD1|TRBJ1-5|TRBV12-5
TGTGCTAGTGATCGGACAGGGTGCCAGCCCCAGCATTTT
CASDRTGCQPQHF
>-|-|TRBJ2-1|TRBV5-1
TGCGCCAGCAGCTCCCTGGGGGGACCCACGGGGAATGAGCAGTTCTTC
CASSSLGGPTGNEQFF
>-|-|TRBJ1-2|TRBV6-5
TGTGCCAGCAGTCCGAAGGGGGTAGGGACCTTC
CASSPKGVGTF
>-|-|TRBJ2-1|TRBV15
TGTGCCACCAGCGGCCAGCTGAGCGGGTCACCGTTCTTC
CATSGQLSGSPFF
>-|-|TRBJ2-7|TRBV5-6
TGTGCCAGCAGCTTGGGGTTACAGTCAGGCGAGCAGTACTTC
CASSLGLQSGEQYF
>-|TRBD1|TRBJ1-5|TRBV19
TGTGCCAGTACCGCGGGTAGACAGGGGGCGACGAGCAATCAGCCCCAGCATTTT
CASTAGRQGATSNQPQHF
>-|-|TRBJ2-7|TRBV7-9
TGTGCCAGCAGCCCGGGACAAACCTACGAGCAGTACTTC
CASSPGQTYEQYF
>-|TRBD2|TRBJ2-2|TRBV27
TGTGCCAGCAGTCTAAAGACTAGCGGGGGGCTAAACACCGGGGAGCTGTTTTTT
CASSLKTSGGLNTGELFF
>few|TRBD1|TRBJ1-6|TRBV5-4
TGTGCCAGCAGCGGGACAGCTACTTATAATTCACCCCTCCACTTT
CASSGTATYNSPLHF
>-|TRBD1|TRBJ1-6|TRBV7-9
TGTGCCAGCCATGGACAGGTGAATTCACCCCTCCACTTT
CASHGQVNSPLHF
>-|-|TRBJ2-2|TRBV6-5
TGTGCCAGCAGTTACTTCTGGGGAGGGGGGAGCTCTGAGCTGTTTTTT
CASSYFWGGGSSELFF
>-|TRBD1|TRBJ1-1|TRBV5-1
TGCGCCAGCAGCTCAGGGGGCGGGGGCACTGAAGCTTTCTTT
CASSSGGGGTEAFF
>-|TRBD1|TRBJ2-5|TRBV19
TGTGCCAGTAGTATAGGTAGGGGGCTGGGAGAGACCCAGTACTTC
CASSIGRGLGETQYF
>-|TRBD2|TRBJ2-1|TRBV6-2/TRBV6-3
TGTGCCAGCAGTTACCGTAGCGGGTTCCCCCTAAGCTCCTACAATGAGCAGTTCTTC
CASSYRSGFPLSSYNEQFF
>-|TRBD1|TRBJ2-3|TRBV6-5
TGTGCCAGCAGTTACGATCCAGGGGGCGTTCTGAAGCAGTATTTT
CASSYDPGGVLKQYF
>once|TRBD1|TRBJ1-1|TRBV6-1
TGTGCCAGCAGCCCGGGACAGGGGAGGGCTTTCTTT
CASSPGQGRAFF
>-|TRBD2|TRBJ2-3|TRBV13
TGTGCCAGCAGCTTATGGGGCGGGGGAACAGATACGCAGTATTTT
CASSLWGGGTDTQYF
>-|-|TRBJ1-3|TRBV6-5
TGTGCCAGCAGTCTCCAGGGAACTGGAAACACCATATATTTT
CASSLQGTGNTIYF
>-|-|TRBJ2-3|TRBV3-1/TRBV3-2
TGTGCCAGCAGCCACCAATCACGGTATACGCAGTATTTT
CASSHQSRYTQYF
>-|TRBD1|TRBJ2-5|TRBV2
TGTGCCAGCAGGGGACAGCGACTTCCTCAAGAGACCCAGTACTTC
CASRGQRLPQETQYF
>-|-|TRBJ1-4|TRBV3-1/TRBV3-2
TGTGCCAGCAGCTCAAATTTAGGGGTAGAAAAACTGTTTTTT
CASSSNLGVEKLFF
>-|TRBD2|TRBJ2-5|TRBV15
TGTGCCACCAGCAGGCTAGATCTGACTAGCGGGAGAAAAGAGACCCAGTACTTC
CATSRLDLTSGRKETQYF
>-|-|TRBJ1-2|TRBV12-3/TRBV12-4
TGTGCCAGCAGTTTAACAGCTAACTATGGCTACACCTTC
CASSLTANYGYTF
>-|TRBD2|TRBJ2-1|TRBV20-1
TGCAGTGCCAGTGGGCTAGCGGGGGGGCAAAGAAGGCGGAATGAGCAGTTCTTC
CSASGLAGGQRRRNEQFF
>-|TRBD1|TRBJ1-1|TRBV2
TGTGCCAGCAGTGAGGAGATCGGGACAGCGAACACTGAAGCTTTCTTT
CASSEEIGTANTEAFF
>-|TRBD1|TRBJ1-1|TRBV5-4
TGTGCCAGCAGCTGGGCAGGGGGCACTGAAGCTTTCTTT
CASSWAGGTEAFF
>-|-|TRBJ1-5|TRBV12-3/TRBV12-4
TGTGCCAGCAGTCCCGGACTGAATCAGCCCCAGCATTTT
CASSPGLNQPQHF
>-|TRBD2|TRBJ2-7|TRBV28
TGTGCCAGCAGTTTATCTACTTTTCTAGCGGGAGCCTACGAGCAGTACTTC
CASSLSTFLAGAYEQYF
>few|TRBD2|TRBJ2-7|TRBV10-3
TGTGCCATCAGTGTAGCGGGAGAAGGCGAGCAGTACTTC
CAISVAGEGEQYF
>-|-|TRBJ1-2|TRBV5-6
TGTGCCAGCAGCAAAGAATGGGTCCCAGCGGGCTACACCTTC
CASSKEWVPAGYTF
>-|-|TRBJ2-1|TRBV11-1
TGTGCCAGCAGCTTCTACCAGGGTTCCTACAATGAGCAGTTCTTC
CASSFYQGSYNEQFF
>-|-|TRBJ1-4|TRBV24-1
TGTGCCACCTCCCTCGCGACAGTTCCTGAAAAACTGTTTTTT
CATSLATVPEKLFF
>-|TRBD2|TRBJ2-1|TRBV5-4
TGTGCCAGCAGCCCTAGCGGGGGGGATTTCGATGAGCAGTTCTTC
CASSPSGGDFDEQFF
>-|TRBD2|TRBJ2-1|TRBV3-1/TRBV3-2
TGTGCCAGCAGCCAGCTAGCGGGGAGGAATGAGCAGTTCTTC
CASSQLAGRNEQFF